These 21 T cell receptor beta chains came from one sample sequenced in a study of cytomegalovirus exposure and HLA in healthy donors. The PCR made use of 60 Vbeta and 13 Jbeta primers. Using immunoSEQ multiplex PCR, the repertoire was profiled, and TCRdb retains in-frame clones only, with some absent. The sample holds 150,000 to 200,000 clones; around 80% are singletons and the top ten take less than 1.6%. The sample taken for sequencing was PBMCs. All receptors come from a girl between 5 and 17 years old in good health and CMV-seropositive.

This clone was counted only a few times. This rearrangement joins TRBV2 to TRBJ2-1, with TRBD2 identical over 10 bases. This CDR3 is 16 amino acids long. With 6 bases clipped from V and 6 bases from J, the junction kept 11 bases outside the gene matches. Germline V gene sequence: CDR1 SNHLY, CDR2 FYNNEI. This chain's CDR3 is CASSPPPSGRANEQFF. The CDR3 DNA follows: TGTGCCAGCAGCCCACCCCCTAGCGGGAGAGCCAATGAGCAGTTCTTC. Full variable domain (outside the CDR3, taken from reference TRBV2 and TRBJ2-1): EPEVTQTPSHQVTQMGQEVILRCVPISNHLYFYWYRQILGQKVEFLVSFYNNEISEKSEIFDDQFSVERPDGSNFTLKIRSTKLEDSAMYFCASSPPPSGRANEQFFGPGTRLTVL.

The chain combines TRBV19 with TRBJ1-3; 7 positions match TRBD1. The germline gives CDR1 LNHDA, CDR2 SQIVND (reference sequence). The ends lost 6 bases at V and 7 bases at J; junction bases unmatched: 9. The CDR3 has 14 amino acids. The DNA of the CDR3 is TGTGCCAGTAGCAGACAGGGAGAACGGAACACCATATATTTT. It translates to CASSRQGERNTIYF.

The V gene is TRBV2, the J gene TRBJ2-2; 8 nucleotides match TRBD2. CDR1 and CDR2 (germline): SNHLY, FYNNEI. V dropped 7 bases and J dropped 3; count of bases not matched to a gene: 16. The CDR3 runs 18 residues. CDR3 amino acids: CASTNPGPGLVDTGELFF. CDR3 nucleotides: TGTGCCAGCACCAACCCCGGACCGGGACTAGTCGACACCGGGGAGCTGTTTTTT.

The chain couples TRBV27 to TRBJ2-1; 9 bases line up with TRBD2. V shed 6 bases and J 5 bases; nucleotides not matched to a gene: 11. The CDR3 has 16 amino acids. Germline CDR1 and CDR2: MNHEY and SMNVEV (reference sequence). The CDR3 protein is CASSPRSREGNNEQFF. CDR3 nucleotide sequence: TGTGCCAGCAGCCCGCGCTCGCGGGAGGGCAACAATGAGCAGTTCTTC.

The chain joins TRBV6-5 to TRBJ1-5; D may be TRBD1 (6 bases). Trimming shortened V by 6 bases and J by 2 bases, and 14 bases separated the two germline ends. Germline V lookup: CDR1 MNHEY, CDR2 SVGAGI. This CDR3 has 15 amino acids. CDR3 coding DNA: TGTGCCAGCAGCCAGGACAGTTTAGGCAATCAGCCCCAGCATTTT. Its protein product is CASSQDSLGNQPQHF.

The chain uses TRBV5-1 and TRBJ1-2; D uncertain. In germline, CDR1 is SGHRS, CDR2 YFSETQ. V was trimmed by 4 bases and J by 5 bases, leaving 9 bases between them. The CDR3 is 12 residues long. The CDR3 protein is CASSLPGYGYTF. CDR3 nucleotide sequence: TGCGCCAGCAGCCTCCCAGGTTATGGCTACACCTTC. Full variable domain (outside the CDR3, taken from reference TRBV5-1 and TRBJ1-2): KAGVTQTPRYLIKTRGQQVTLSCSPISGHRSVSWYQQTPGQGLQFLFEYFSETQRNKGNFPGRFSGRQFSNSRSEMNVSTLELGDSALYLCASSLPGYGYTFGSGTRLTVV.

The chain is built from TRBV7-2 and TRBJ2-7; D remains unclear. V lost 5 bases, J lost 6 bases, and 14 bases lay in between. CDR3 length: 13 residues. Germline V gives CDR1 SGHTA, CDR2 FQGNSA. CDR3 loop: CASSPSQRSEQYF. CDR3 DNA sequence: TGTGCCAGCAGCCCTAGTCAACGCAGCGAGCAGTACTTC.

The V call is TRBV18, the J call TRBJ2-3; weak D call: TRBD2 (5 bases). CDR3 length: 14 amino acids. V lost 5 bases and J lost 0, with 9 bases in between. Germline V gene lookup returns CDR1 KGHSH and CDR2 LQKENI. The CDR3 loop is CASSDRGSTDTQYF. As DNA, the CDR3 is TGTGCCAGCTCAGATCGGGGAAGCACAGATACGCAGTATTTT.

This clone was seen a handful of times. The V gene is TRBV28, the J gene TRBJ1-5, with D possibly TRBD1 on 5 matching bases. The V and J ends lost 2 bases and 4 bases respectively, with 18 bases between them. The CDR3 is made up of 17 amino acids. The germline gives CDR1 MDHEN, CDR2 SYDVKM. CDR3 region: CASSLVRTFLLNQPQHF. The DNA of the CDR3 is TGTGCCAGCAGTTTAGTCCGGACATTCCTCTTAAATCAGCCCCAGCATTTT.

The rearrangement joins TRBV11-2 to TRBJ1-2; D unclear. V lost 0 bases and J lost 3, with 17 bases in between. CDR3 length: 17 amino acids. Germline assignment: CDR1 SGHAT and CDR2 FQNNGV. The CDR3 here is CASSLEVLAARHYGYTF. In DNA, the CDR3 is TGTGCCAGCAGCTTAGAAGTCCTCGCAGCGCGACACTATGGCTACACCTTC. Based on the CDR3 plus reference TRBV11-2 and TRBJ1-2, the full variable domain is EAGVAQSPRYKIIEKRQSVAFWCNPISGHATLYWYQQILGQGPKLLIQFQNNGVVDDSQLPKDRFSAERLKGVDSTLKIQPAKLEDSAVYLCASSLEVLAARHYGYTFGSGTRLTVV.

V usage is TRBV28 and J usage is TRBJ1-1, with TRBD1 matching 10 bases. The CDR3 sequence is 15 residues long. Per germline, CDR1 MDHEN and CDR2 SYDVKM. Germline trimming cut 5 bases from V and 0 bases from J; bases unmatched to any gene: 3. The CDR3: CASSRDRGMNTEAFF. CDR3 bases: TGTGCCAGCAGTAGGGACAGGGGAATGAACACTGAAGCTTTCTTT.

The chain joins TRBV15 to TRBJ2-5, with D perhaps TRBD2 (7 bases). The V end was cut by 0 bases, the J end by 5 bases, with 13 bases between. CDR3 size: 15 residues. CDR1 and CDR2 from the germline V gene are LNHNV and YYDKDF (reference sequence). The CDR3 nucleotides are TGTGCCACCAGCAGAGATCAAGGGGGGGGCGAGACCCAGTACTTC. This gives the protein CATSRDQGGGETQYF.

This clone was seen only a few times. V gene TRBV4-1 combines with J gene TRBJ2-2; weak D call: TRBD1 (6 bases). Germline V CDR1 and CDR2: MGHRA, YSYEKL. The CDR3 is made up of 16 amino acids. Trimming stripped 0 bases from V and 5 bases from J, with 13 bases between. The CDR3 DNA follows: TGCGCCAGCAGCCAAGAACAGGGAGAATTAACCGGGGAGCTGTTTTTT. It is translated as CASSQEQGELTGELFF.

The rearrangement joins TRBV27 to TRBJ1-2; TRBD1 matches at 10 bases. This CDR3 region has 14 residues. V lost 6 bases to trimming and J lost 4 bases; unmatched junction nucleotides: 5. Germline loops: CDR1 MNHEY, CDR2 SMNVEV (reference sequence). The CDR3 loop reads CASSDRGRGYGYTF. The CDR3 bases are TGTGCCAGCAGCGACAGGGGGCGAGGCTATGGCTACACCTTC.

In this sample, this clone turned up once. The chain employs TRBV11-2 and TRBJ1-1, with TRBD1 as a possible D gene (5 bases). Germline loops: CDR1 SGHAT, CDR2 FQNNGV. The CDR3 has 13 residues. The V end was cut by 1 base, the J end by 3 bases, with 6 bases between. CDR3 in amino acids: CASSLGQYTEAFF. DNA for the CDR3: TGTGCCAGCAGCTTAGGACAGTACACTGAAGCTTTCTTT.

This chain connects TRBV19 to TRBJ2-7; 9 bases agree with TRBD2. CDR3 length equals 17 residues. The ends lost 0 bases at V and 3 bases at J; junction bases unmatched: 9. Germline-derived CDR1 and CDR2 are LNHDA and SQIVND (reference sequence). CDR3 nucleotide sequence: TGTGCCAGTAGTATAGAACCTACGCTAGCGGGATTCTACGAGCAGTACTTC. It specifies CASSIEPTLAGFYEQYF.

This chain connects TRBV9 to TRBJ1-4; weak D call: TRBD1 (5 bases). CDR3 length: 14 residues. The V end was cut by 2 bases, the J end by 7 bases, with 12 bases between. Germline CDR1 reads SGDLS; CDR2 reads YYNGEE. CDR3 loop: CASSVGGRSEKLFF. The CDR3 nucleotides read TGTGCCAGCAGCGTGGGGGGACGGAGTGAAAAACTGTTTTTT.

The chain recombines TRBV2 with TRBJ2-2; 8 positions match TRBD1. The CDR3 is 14 residues long. The germline V gene has CDR1 SNHLY and CDR2 FYNNEI. V was pared by 10 bases and J by 3 bases, with 7 bases of the junction left unmatched. CDR3 sequence: CATEDRADTGELFF. CDR3 nucleotide sequence: TGTGCCACGGAGGACAGGGCGGACACCGGGGAGCTGTTTTTT.

The chain employs TRBV5-1 and TRBJ2-2, with 7 nucleotides matching TRBD1. J was trimmed by 4 bases and V by 0 bases; bases with no gene match: 9. The CDR3 is made up of 17 amino acids. Germline-derived CDR1 and CDR2 are SGHRS and YFSETQ. In DNA form, the CDR3 reads TGCGCCAGCAGCTTGGACAGGGGCTCTCCGAGCACCGGGGAGCTGTTTTTT. This sequence encodes CASSLDRGSPSTGELFF.

Here the CDR3 reads CASSEGRAGANVLTF. CDR3 DNA: TGTGCCAGCTCTGAAGGCAGGGCTGGGGCCAACGTCCTGACTTTC. This chain links TRBV28 with TRBJ2-6; perhaps TRBD1 as D (5 bases). V was cut by 8 bases and J by 2 bases, with 13 bases left in between. Germline V gene lookup returns CDR1 MDHEN and CDR2 SYDVKM. This CDR3 comprises 15 residues.

The chain links TRBV6-5 to TRBJ1-2, with 7 bases matching TRBD1. The CDR3 sequence is 15 residues long. The V gene's germline CDR1 is MNHEY and CDR2 SVGAGI. Unmatched junction bases numbered 11, after V lost 6 bases and J lost 4 bases. Written as DNA, the CDR3 is TGTGCCAGCAGACGGACAGGCGGTGGTCGCTATGGCTACACCTTC. It codes for CASRRTGGGRYGYTF.